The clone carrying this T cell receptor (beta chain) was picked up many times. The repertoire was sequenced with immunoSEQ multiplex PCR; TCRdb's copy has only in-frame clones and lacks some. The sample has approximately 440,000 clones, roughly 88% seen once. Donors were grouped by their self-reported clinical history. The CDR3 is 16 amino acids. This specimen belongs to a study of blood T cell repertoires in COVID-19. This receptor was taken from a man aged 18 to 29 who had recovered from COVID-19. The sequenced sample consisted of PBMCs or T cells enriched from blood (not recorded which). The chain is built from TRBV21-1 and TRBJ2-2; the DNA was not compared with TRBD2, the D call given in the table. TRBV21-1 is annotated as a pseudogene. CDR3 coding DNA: TGTGCCAGCATCAGGACTAGCGGGAGAGGCGCCGGGGAGCTGTTTTTT. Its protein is CASIRTSGRGAGELFF.